Here is one T cell receptor (beta chain) with its context. TCR beta was sequenced from blood CD8+ and CD4+ T cells. The sample is drawn from a study of CD8 T cells in Susac syndrome. Reverse transcription of about 0.45 to 1 ug RNA was performed with random hexamers. MiXCR was run by TCRdb on the immunoSEQ multiplex PCR reads, yielding one entry per CDR3 protein. The profile covers 150,000 to 200,000 distinct CDR3 sequences, with 90% to 96% appearing a single time and 0.093% taken by the ten largest. Germline values: CDR1 SQVTM, CDR2 ANQGSEA. Trimming cost V 3 bases and J 4 bases, with 9 bases left between them. The CDR3 consists of 12 residues.

Sequenced: CD4+ T cells from PBMCs. This receptor was identified in a human donor with multiple sclerosis. This chain joins TRBV29-1 and TRBJ1-1; no clear D. CDR3 residues: CSVDRIFTEAFF. Here the CDR3 DNA reads TGCAGCGTTGATCGGATTTTCACTGAAGCTTTCTTT.